In this sample, the clone carrying this T cell receptor beta chain turned up many times. Its specificity is unknown. Diagnosing involved the use of clinical symptoms, serum thyroxine and TRAb, thyroid ultrasound and orbital computed tomography. This entry belongs to a study of T cells in Graves' hyperthyroidism and ophthalmopathy. Study-level findings and limits: Most thyroid clonotypes expanded above 0.001 were also detected in blood. Ophthalmopathy and stable hyperthyroidism were separated by a 13 V-J model.

Researchers took RNA transcripts and amplified the TCR beta CDR3 regions from them. HTBI primers drove first-round RT-PCR of the TCR CDR3. In TCRdb, the multiplex PCR reads were re-called with MiXCR into one record per CDR3 protein. There are some 350,000 distinct CDR3 sequences in the sample; about 13% occur only once, and roughly 33% lies in the top ten. J lost 13 bases, V lost 3 bases, and 7 bases had no gene match. The CDR3 sequence is 12 residues long. The sequencing sample was made of blood. The TCR was taken from a woman in her 40s with Graves' ophthalmopathy. The rearrangement uses TRBV12-3 or TRBV12-4 and TRBJ1-2; 8 positions match TRBD1. The CDR3 nucleotides read TGTGCCAGCAGTTTTAACCAGGGGGCCTCCACCTTC. This translates into CASSFNQGASTF.